This entry lists 17 T cell receptor beta chains sequenced from one sample in a study of PD-1 blockade in classical Hodgkin lymphoma. Assay: immunoSEQ multiplex PCR; the TCRdb copy retains only in-frame clones and omits some. The sample yields around 150,000 clones, under 85% seen once. Relapses following autologous stem cell transplantation were seen in all patients, with brentuximab vedotin exposure varying. Material: peripheral blood mononuclear cells (PBMCs), obtained before the second cycle of nivolumab. The receptors originated from a human donor with classical Hodgkin lymphoma.

The chain combines TRBV6-5 with TRBJ2-1, with TRBD1 as a possible D gene (6 bases). Trimming shortened V by 6 bases and J by 3 bases, and 15 bases separated the two germline ends. There are 15 residues in the CDR3. CDR1 is MNHEY and CDR2 is SVGAGI in the germline V gene. The CDR3 loop is CASSHEQGFYNEQFF. For the CDR3, the DNA is TGTGCCAGCAGCCACGAACAGGGCTTCTACAATGAGCAGTTCTTC.

The chain uses TRBV25-1 and TRBJ2-3, with D unresolved. Per germline, CDR1 MGHDK and CDR2 SYGVNS. This CDR3 comprises 15 residues. Trimming left V 3 bases short and J 0 bases short, with 10 bases between. For the CDR3, the DNA is TGTGCCAGCAGTGACGTGCGGTTAAGCACAGATACGCAGTATTTT. Its protein is CASSDVRLSTDTQYF. Combining the CDR3 with reference TRBV25-1 and TRBJ2-3 gives the whole variable domain EADIYQTPRYLVIGTGKKITLECSQTMGHDKMYWYQQDPGMELHLIHYSYGVNSTEKGDLSSESTVSRIRTEHFPLTLESARPSHTSQYLCASSDVRLSTDTQYFGPGTRLTVL.

The V and J genes are TRBV10-3 and TRBJ2-3; 7 bases are a match to TRBD1. Germline assignment: CDR1 ENHRY and CDR2 SYGVKD. The CDR3 has 16 residues. Trimming removed 5 bases from V and 0 bases from J; junction bases left unmatched: 8. CDR3 sequence (DNA): TGTGCCATCAGTCTGGACCGGGACAGAAGCACAGATACGCAGTATTTT. Its translation is CAISLDRDRSTDTQYF.

The chain carries TRBV11-2 and TRBJ2-7, with 9 bases fitting TRBD2. V was clipped by 2 bases and J by 3 bases; unmatched bases: 5. This CDR3 has 15 residues. The germline gives CDR1 SGHAT, CDR2 FQNNGV. DNA for the CDR3: TGTGCCAGCAGCTTACTCGGCGGGGGGGTCTACGAGCAGTACTTC. This encodes CASSLLGGGVYEQYF.

The rearrangement links TRBV11-1 to TRBJ2-7; 9 nucleotides match TRBD1. J lost 7 bases, V lost 5 bases, and 6 bases had no gene match. The CDR3 has 13 residues. Germline CDR1 reads SGHAT; CDR2 reads FQDESV (reference sequence). The CDR3 protein is CASSRDRVFEQYF. In DNA form, the CDR3 reads TGTGCCAGCAGCCGGGACAGGGTCTTTGAGCAGTACTTC.

This clone occurred a few times. V is TRBV18 and J is TRBJ1-1; 8 bases align to TRBD1. There are 17 residues in the CDR3. V lost 1 base and J lost 4; bases outside the gene matches: 11. The germline V gene encodes CDR1 KGHSH and CDR2 LQKENI. In DNA form, the CDR3 reads TGTGCCAGCTCACCACATACCAGGGGGCAATGGGGCACTGAAGCTTTCTTT. The encoded protein is CASSPHTRGQWGTEAFF. The entire variable domain, with the rest obtained from reference TRBV18 and TRBJ1-1, is as follows: NAGVMQNPRHLVRRRGQEARLRCSPMKGHSHVYWYRQLPEEGLKFMVYLQKENIIDESGMPKERFSAEFPKEGPSILRIQQVVRGDSAAYFCASSPHTRGQWGTEAFFGQGTRLTVV.

A single count supports this clone. V gene TRBV7-8 combines with J gene TRBJ1-3; 8 nucleotides align to TRBD1. This CDR3 contains 16 residues. In germline, CDR1 is SGHVS, CDR2 FQNEAQ. Unmatched junction bases numbered 5, after V lost 4 bases and J lost 0 bases. The DNA of the CDR3 is TGTGCCAGCAGCTCCCGACAGGGGTTCTCTGGAAACACCATATATTTT. Translated, it gives CASSSRQGFSGNTIYF. The entire variable domain, with the rest obtained from reference TRBV7-8 and TRBJ1-3, is as follows: GAGVSQSPRYKVAKRGQDVALRCDPISGHVSLFWYQQALGQGPEFLTYFQNEAQLDKSGLPSDRFFAERPEGSVSTLKIQRTQQEDSAVYLCASSSRQGFSGNTIYFGEGSWLTVV.

This chain connects TRBV27 to TRBJ2-7; 7 positions match TRBD2. The CDR3 has 13 residues. Trimming cost V 7 bases and J 6 bases; bases outside gene matches: 9. Per germline, CDR1 MNHEY and CDR2 SMNVEV (reference sequence). CDR3 protein: CASTRTGRGEQYF. In nucleotides, the CDR3 is TGTGCCAGCACCCGGACGGGGAGGGGCGAGCAGTACTTC.

The rearrangement uses TRBV7-2 and TRBJ2-7; D uncertain. The germline gives CDR1 SGHTA, CDR2 FQGNSA. Trimming took 1 base from V and 0 from J, leaving 10 bases between them. CDR3 length: 15 amino acids. In DNA, the CDR3 is TGTGCCAGCAGCTTAGATAGTCCAGCCTCCTACGAGCAGTACTTC. Protein: CASSLDSPASYEQYF. Full variable domain (remainder filled in from reference TRBV7-2 and TRBJ2-7): GAGVSQSPSNKVTEKGKDVELRCDPISGHTALYWYRQSLGQGLEFLIYFQGNSAPDKSGLPSDRFSAERTGGSVSTLTIQRTQQEDSAVYLCASSLDSPASYEQYFGPGTRLTVT.

The chain combines TRBV27 with TRBJ2-3; D might be TRBD2 (6 bases). V lost 3 bases to trimming and J lost 4 bases, with 17 bases between them. Germline values: CDR1 MNHEY, CDR2 SMNVEV (reference sequence). The CDR3 totals 16 residues. This CDR3 is CASSFLGPEGPDTQYF. CDR3 bases: TGTGCCAGCAGTTTTTTGGGACCGGAGGGACCAGATACGCAGTATTTT.

As for this clone: Other DNA sequences in this specimen translate into the identical CDR3. The chain has TRBV18 and TRBJ2-7, with 9 positions matching TRBD1. With V trimmed by 3 bases and J by 0 bases, 0 bases remained unmatched. Germline V CDR1 and CDR2: KGHSH, LQKENI. The CDR3 is made up of 14 amino acids. CDR3 residues: CASSPGQGSYEQYF. CDR3 coding DNA: TGTGCCAGCTCACCGGGACAGGGCTCCTACGAGCAGTACTTC. Together with reference TRBV18 and TRBJ2-7, the CDR3 gives the full variable domain: NAGVMQNPRHLVRRRGQEARLRCSPMKGHSHVYWYRQLPEEGLKFMVYLQKENIIDESGMPKERFSAEFPKEGPSILRIQQVVRGDSAAYFCASSPGQGSYEQYFGPGTRLTVT.

This chain joins TRBV25-1 and TRBJ2-5, with D hard to call. CDR1 MGHDK and CDR2 SYGVNS come from the germline V gene. Trimming left V 2 bases short and J 5 bases short, with 6 bases between. The CDR3 has 12 residues. The CDR3 nucleotides read TGTGCCAGCAGTGAAGAAGGGGAGACCCAGTACTTC. It yields the protein CASSEEGETQYF.

This clone was detected a few times. The chain uses TRBV13 and TRBJ1-2; perhaps TRBD1 as D (6 bases). Germline loops: CDR1 PRHDT, CDR2 FYEKMQ (reference sequence). The CDR3 covers 15 residues. The germline V and J ends were trimmed by 1 base and 1 base, with 10 bases remaining between them. CDR3 in DNA: TGTGCCAGCAGCTTAGAGGGGGGTGGTAACTATGGCTACACCTTC. Its protein is CASSLEGGGNYGYTF. The full variable domain, in which reference TRBV13 and TRBJ1-2 provide the parts outside the CDR3, is AAGVIQSPRHLIKEKRETATLKCYPIPRHDTVYWYQQGPGQDPQFLISFYEKMQSDKGSIPDRFSAQQFSDYHSELNMSSLELGDSALYFCASSLEGGGNYGYTFGSGTRLTVV.

The V gene is TRBV2, the J gene TRBJ1-4; weak D call: TRBD1 (6 bases). Trimming stripped 2 bases from V and 8 bases from J, with 12 bases between. From germline, CDR1 is SNHLY and CDR2 FYNNEI. The length of the CDR3 is 14 residues. Written as DNA, the CDR3 is TGTGCCAGCAGTGAACAGGGGAGGGGAGAAAAACTGTTTTTT. Residues: CASSEQGRGEKLFF.

This chain connects TRBV18 to TRBJ1-3; D may be TRBD1 (5 bases). This CDR3 is 16 amino acids long. V dropped 6 bases and J dropped 0 bases, with 15 bases sitting between them. CDR1 is KGHSH and CDR2 is LQKENI in the germline V gene. CDR3 loop: CASSQAETASGNTIYF. CDR3 nucleotide sequence: TGTGCCAGCTCCCAAGCCGAGACAGCCTCTGGAAACACCATATATTTT.

The count of this clone is one. The rearrangement uses TRBV7-9 and TRBJ1-3; D call uncertain. The CDR3 covers 13 residues. V gave up 2 bases and J gave up 7 bases, with 9 bases separating them. Germline values: CDR1 SEHNR, CDR2 FQNEAQ (reference sequence). This CDR3 reads CASSLFLANTIYF. The CDR3 bases are TGTGCCAGCAGCTTATTCCTCGCGAACACCATATATTTT.

This chain connects TRBV7-3 to TRBJ2-3; D unclear. This CDR3 spans 13 amino acids. In germline, CDR1 is SGHTA, CDR2 FQGTGA. V lost 4 bases and J lost 0, with 5 bases in between. CDR3 bases: TGTGCCAGCAGCTCGGGCAGCACAGATACGCAGTATTTT. This sequence encodes CASSSGSTDTQYF.